These T cell receptor beta chains were read from a single sample in a study of blood T cells in healthy people across ages. TCRdb processed the 5' RACE reads anew with MiXCR; each CDR3 protein has one entry. The sample lists nearly 1 million distinct CDR3 sequences, just over 50% occurring once. The sequencing input was blood. The receptors derive from an older woman in good health. Both conserved end residues are part of each CDR3. D genes are given only for firm matches. The size field is filled for only some rows; it gives once, few, many or a size class.

D gene: NA
V gene: TRBV25-1
clone size: NA
J gene: TRBJ1-1
CDR3 protein: CASSESLGRNTEAFF
CDR3 DNA: TGTGCCAGCAGTGAGTCTCTAGGGAGGAACACTGAAGCTTTCTTT

D gene: TRBD2
V gene: TRBV29-1
clone size: NA
J gene: TRBJ2-7
CDR3 protein: CSVEASGVNTYEQYF
CDR3 DNA: TGCAGCGTTGAGGCTAGCGGGGTTAATACCTACGAGCAGTACTTC

D gene: TRBD1
V gene: TRBV6-6
clone size: NA
J gene: TRBJ1-5
CDR3 protein: CASSYSQTGGNQPQHF
CDR3 DNA: TGTGCCAGCAGTTACTCGCAAACAGGGGGGAATCAGCCCCAGCATTTT

D gene: TRBD1
V gene: TRBV6-5
clone size: NA
J gene: TRBJ2-1
CDR3 protein: CASSQGAPKYNEQFF
CDR3 DNA: TGTGCCAGTTCCCAGGGGGCCCCCAAATACAATGAGCAGTTCTTC

D gene: NA
V gene: TRBV7-2
clone size: few
J gene: TRBJ2-3
CDR3 protein: CASRSSLGTDTQYF
CDR3 DNA: TGTGCCAGCAGGTCTTCACTAGGCACAGATACGCAGTATTTT

D gene: TRBD1
V gene: TRBV12-3/TRBV12-4
clone size: few
J gene: TRBJ2-7
CDR3 protein: CASSRHRDSAYEQYF
CDR3 DNA: TGTGCCAGCAGTAGGCACCGGGACAGTGCCTACGAGCAGTACTTC

D gene: NA
V gene: TRBV28
clone size: few
J gene: TRBJ2-1
CDR3 protein: CASSPPVGSNEQFF
CDR3 DNA: TGTGCCAGCAGTCCACCTGTCGGCTCCAATGAGCAGTTCTTC

D gene: TRBD1
V gene: TRBV12-3/TRBV12-4
clone size: NA
J gene: TRBJ1-5
CDR3 protein: CASSKEAGGLNQPQHF
CDR3 DNA: TGTGCCAGCAGCAAGGAAGCAGGGGGCCTCAATCAGCCCCAGCATTTT

D gene: TRBD1
V gene: TRBV4-3
clone size: NA
J gene: TRBJ2-7
CDR3 protein: CASSQVTGGAYEQYF
CDR3 DNA: TGCGCCAGCAGCCAAGTGACAGGGGGGGCCTACGAGCAGTACTTC

D gene: TRBD1
V gene: TRBV10-3
clone size: few
J gene: TRBJ2-3
CDR3 protein: CAISQGQGKEDTQYF
CDR3 DNA: TGTGCCATCAGCCAGGGACAGGGGAAAGAGGATACGCAGTATTTT

D gene: TRBD2
V gene: TRBV12-3/TRBV12-4
clone size: few
J gene: TRBJ2-1
CDR3 protein: CASIPEGREATNEQFF
CDR3 DNA: TGTGCCAGCATCCCCGAGGGGCGGGAGGCGACCAATGAGCAGTTCTTC

D gene: NA
V gene: TRBV2
clone size: NA
J gene: TRBJ1-5
CDR3 protein: CASSVNRGSNQPQHF
CDR3 DNA: TGTGCCAGCAGTGTAAATAGGGGAAGTAATCAGCCCCAGCATTTT

D gene: NA
V gene: TRBV28
clone size: NA
J gene: TRBJ2-7
CDR3 protein: CATLGNSYEQYF
CDR3 DNA: TGTGCCACCCTTGGGAATTCCTACGAGCAGTACTTC

D gene: TRBD2
V gene: TRBV12-3/TRBV12-4
clone size: NA
J gene: TRBJ2-3
CDR3 protein: CASSLGLALRQYF
CDR3 DNA: TGTGCCAGCAGTTTGGGACTAGCCCTACGGCAGTATTTT

D gene: NA
V gene: TRBV7-9
clone size: NA
J gene: TRBJ1-2
CDR3 protein: CASSERTEGDHGYTF
CDR3 DNA: TGTGCCAGCAGCGAAAGAACCGAGGGAGACCATGGCTACACCTTC

D gene: NA
V gene: TRBV4-2
clone size: few
J gene: TRBJ1-2
CDR3 protein: CASSQNRQADYGYTF
CDR3 DNA: TGTGCCAGCAGCCAAAATAGGCAGGCGGACTATGGCTACACCTTC

D gene: TRBD2
V gene: TRBV20-1
clone size: NA
J gene: TRBJ2-1
CDR3 protein: CSAMYGAFGTSGSSDNEQFF
CDR3 DNA: TGCAGTGCTATGTACGGAGCCTTCGGGACTAGCGGGAGTTCGGACAATGAGCAGTTCTTC

D gene: NA
V gene: TRBV10-3
clone size: NA
J gene: TRBJ2-5
CDR3 protein: CAIGRVSYVQYF
CDR3 DNA: TGTGCCATCGGGCGGGTCTCCTACGTGCAGTATTTC

D gene: NA
V gene: TRBV6-1
clone size: NA
J gene: TRBJ1-3
CDR3 protein: CASRHQGISGNTIYF
CDR3 DNA: TGTGCCAGCAGACACCAGGGGATTTCTGGAAACACCATATATTTT

D gene: NA
V gene: TRBV28
clone size: NA
J gene: TRBJ2-7
CDR3 protein: CASSFQIGEQYF
CDR3 DNA: TGTGCCAGCAGTTTTCAGATCGGCGAGCAGTACTTC

D gene: NA
V gene: TRBV4-1
clone size: NA
J gene: TRBJ2-4
CDR3 protein: CVSSQGRQGQIAKNIQYF
CDR3 DNA: TGCGTCAGCAGCCAAGGACGGCAGGGCCAAATAGCCAAAAACATTCAGTACTTC

D gene: NA
V gene: TRBV7-9
clone size: NA
J gene: TRBJ2-1
CDR3 protein: CASSFPDSSSYNEQFF
CDR3 DNA: TGTGCCAGCAGCTTTCCTGACTCAAGCTCCTACAATGAGCAGTTCTTC

D gene: TRBD1
V gene: TRBV4-1
clone size: NA
J gene: TRBJ1-4
CDR3 protein: CASSQGQGGMANEKLFF
CDR3 DNA: TGCGCCAGCAGCCAGGGACAGGGCGGGATGGCTAATGAAAAACTGTTTTTT

D gene: NA
V gene: TRBV9
clone size: few
J gene: TRBJ2-1
CDR3 protein: CASSASRYNEQFF
CDR3 DNA: TGTGCCAGCAGCGCGTCTCGTTACAATGAGCAGTTCTTC

D gene: TRBD1
V gene: TRBV4-1
clone size: NA
J gene: TRBJ2-4
CDR3 protein: CASSGQGVAKNIQYF
CDR3 DNA: TGCGCCAGCAGCGGGCAGGGGGTAGCCAAAAACATTCAGTACTTC

D gene: NA
V gene: TRBV29-1
clone size: few
J gene: TRBJ1-1
CDR3 protein: CSVSWTVNTEAFF
CDR3 DNA: TGCAGCGTCTCTTGGACGGTGAACACTGAAGCTTTCTTT

D gene: NA
V gene: TRBV2
clone size: NA
J gene: TRBJ1-2
CDR3 protein: CASCYRTWDYGYTF
CDR3 DNA: TGTGCCAGCTGTTATCGGACCTGGGACTATGGCTACACCTTC

D gene: NA
V gene: TRBV11-2
clone size: NA
J gene: TRBJ2-1
CDR3 protein: CASSPRTISYSEQFF
CDR3 DNA: TGTGCCAGCAGCCCACGGACCATCTCCTACAGTGAGCAGTTCTTC

D gene: TRBD2
V gene: TRBV12-3/TRBV12-4
clone size: few
J gene: TRBJ2-3
CDR3 protein: CASRSSGRATDTQYF
CDR3 DNA: TGTGCCAGCAGGTCGAGCGGGAGGGCCACAGATACGCAGTATTTT